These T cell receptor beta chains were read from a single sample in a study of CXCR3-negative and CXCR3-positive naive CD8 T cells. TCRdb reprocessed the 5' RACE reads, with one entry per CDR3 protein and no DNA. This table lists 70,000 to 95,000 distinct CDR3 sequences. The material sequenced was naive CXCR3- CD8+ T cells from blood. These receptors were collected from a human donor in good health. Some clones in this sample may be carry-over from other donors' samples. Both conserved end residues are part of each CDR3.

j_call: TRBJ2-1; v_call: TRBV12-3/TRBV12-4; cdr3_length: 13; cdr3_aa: CASNVGTYNEQFF
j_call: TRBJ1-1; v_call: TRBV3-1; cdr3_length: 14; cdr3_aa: CASSQESGNTEAFF
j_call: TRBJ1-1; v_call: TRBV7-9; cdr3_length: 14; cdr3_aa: CASSPLGWNTEAFF
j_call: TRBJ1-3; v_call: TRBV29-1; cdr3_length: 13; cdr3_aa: CSVEAVSGNTIYF
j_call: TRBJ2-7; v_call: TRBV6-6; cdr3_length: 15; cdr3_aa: CASSYYGQGSYEQYF
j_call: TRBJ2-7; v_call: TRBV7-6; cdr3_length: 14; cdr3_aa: CASSPGGRAYEQYF
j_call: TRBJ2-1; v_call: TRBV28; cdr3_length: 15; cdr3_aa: CASSWGQGASNEQFF
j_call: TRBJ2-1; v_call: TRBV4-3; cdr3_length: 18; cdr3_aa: CASSQLTGGTNPYNEQFF
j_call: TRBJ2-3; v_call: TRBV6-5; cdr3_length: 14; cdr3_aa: CASSGLAGTDTQYF
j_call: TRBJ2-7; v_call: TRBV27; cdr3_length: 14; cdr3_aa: CASSLKVVPYEQYF
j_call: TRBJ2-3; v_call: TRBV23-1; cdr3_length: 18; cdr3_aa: CASSQSLVAKTSTDTQYF
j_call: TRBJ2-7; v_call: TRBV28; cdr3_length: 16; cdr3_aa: CASSFPSGQATYEQYF
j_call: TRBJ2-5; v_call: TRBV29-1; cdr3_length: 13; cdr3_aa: CSETDRGGIGQYF
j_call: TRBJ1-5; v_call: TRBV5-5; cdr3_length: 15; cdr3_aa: CASSLEARVSQPQHF
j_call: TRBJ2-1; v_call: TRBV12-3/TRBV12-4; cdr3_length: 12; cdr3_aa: CASMGQASEQFF
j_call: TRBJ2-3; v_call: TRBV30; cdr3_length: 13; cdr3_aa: CACTGESTDTQYF
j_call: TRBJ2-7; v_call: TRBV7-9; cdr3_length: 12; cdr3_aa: CASSLGSYEQYF
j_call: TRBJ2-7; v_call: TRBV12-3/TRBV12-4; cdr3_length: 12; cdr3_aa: CASSSGGYEQYF
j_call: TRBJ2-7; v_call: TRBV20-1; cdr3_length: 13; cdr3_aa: CSAGTGGPYEQYF
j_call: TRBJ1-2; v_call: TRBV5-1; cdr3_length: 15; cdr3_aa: CASSLEQGLVTGYTF
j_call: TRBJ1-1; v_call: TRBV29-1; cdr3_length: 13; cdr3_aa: CSGRTGEGTEAFF
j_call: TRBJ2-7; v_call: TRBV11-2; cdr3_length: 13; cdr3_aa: CASSLTPGYEQYF
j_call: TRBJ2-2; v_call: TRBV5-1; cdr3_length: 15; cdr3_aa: CASSFDEANTGELFF
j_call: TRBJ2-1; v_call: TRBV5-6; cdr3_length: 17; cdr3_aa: CASSATGFSGAYNEQFF
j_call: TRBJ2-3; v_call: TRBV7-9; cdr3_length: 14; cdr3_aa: CASSLPGATDTQYF
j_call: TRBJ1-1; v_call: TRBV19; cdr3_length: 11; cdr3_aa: CATGWDTEAFF
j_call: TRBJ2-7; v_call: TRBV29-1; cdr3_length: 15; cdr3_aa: CSVEGVVGGAYEQYF
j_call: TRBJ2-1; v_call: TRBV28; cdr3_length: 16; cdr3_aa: CASSPAGGRTYNEQFF
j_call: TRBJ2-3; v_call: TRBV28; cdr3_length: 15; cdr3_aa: CASSPRGSRADTQYF
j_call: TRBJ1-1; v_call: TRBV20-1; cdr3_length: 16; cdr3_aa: CSARAPRGPEGTEAFF
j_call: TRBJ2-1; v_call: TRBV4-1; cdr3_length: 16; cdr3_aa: CASSRGHGGSYNEQFF
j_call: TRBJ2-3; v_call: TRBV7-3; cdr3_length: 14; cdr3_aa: CASSLTGDPDTQYF
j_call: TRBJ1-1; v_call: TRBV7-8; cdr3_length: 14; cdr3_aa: CASSLGVGGTEAFF
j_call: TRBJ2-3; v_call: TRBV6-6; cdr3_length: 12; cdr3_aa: CASSYPMDTQYF
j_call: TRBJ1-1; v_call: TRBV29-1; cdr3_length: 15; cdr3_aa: CSVVGTGGSNTEAFF
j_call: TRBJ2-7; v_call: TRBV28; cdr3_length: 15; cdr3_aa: CASSLTGLRSYEQYF
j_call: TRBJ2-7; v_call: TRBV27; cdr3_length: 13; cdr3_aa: CASSSGQVYEQYF
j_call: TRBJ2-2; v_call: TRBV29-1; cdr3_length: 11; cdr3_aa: CSAPALGELFF
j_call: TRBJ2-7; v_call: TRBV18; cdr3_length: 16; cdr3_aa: CASSPTLAGEYYEQYF
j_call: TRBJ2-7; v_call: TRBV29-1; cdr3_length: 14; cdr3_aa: CSVGEGAGALEQYF
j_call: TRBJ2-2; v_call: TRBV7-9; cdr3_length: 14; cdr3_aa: CASSLAGLTGELFF
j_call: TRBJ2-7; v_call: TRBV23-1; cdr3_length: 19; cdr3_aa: CASSQSALGGQGCIGEQYF
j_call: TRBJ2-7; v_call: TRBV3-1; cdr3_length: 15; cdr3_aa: CASSQGTSGIYEQYF
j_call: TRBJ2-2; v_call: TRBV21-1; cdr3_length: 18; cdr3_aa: CASSKDGVLGSGTGELFF
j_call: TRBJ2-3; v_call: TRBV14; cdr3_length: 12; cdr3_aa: CASSPGGDTQYF
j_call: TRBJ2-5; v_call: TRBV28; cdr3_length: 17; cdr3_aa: CASSYRDLLYRAETQYF
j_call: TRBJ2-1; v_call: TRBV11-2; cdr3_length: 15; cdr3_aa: CASSWGLAGVSEQFF
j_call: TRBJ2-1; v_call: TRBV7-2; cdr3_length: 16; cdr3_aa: CASSSPEQGIYNEQFF
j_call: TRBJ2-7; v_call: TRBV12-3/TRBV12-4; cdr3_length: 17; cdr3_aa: CASSLRPLAGTSYEQYF
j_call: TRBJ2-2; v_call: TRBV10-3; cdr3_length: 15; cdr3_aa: CAISDLGENTGELFF
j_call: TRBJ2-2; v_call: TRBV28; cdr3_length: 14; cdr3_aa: CASSVLVNTGELFF
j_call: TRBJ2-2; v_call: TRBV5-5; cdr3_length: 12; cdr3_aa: CASSPYDGELFF
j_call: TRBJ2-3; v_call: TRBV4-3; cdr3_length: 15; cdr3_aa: CASKLGLAALDTQYF
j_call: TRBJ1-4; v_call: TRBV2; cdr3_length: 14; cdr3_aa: CATQGTAMNEKLFF
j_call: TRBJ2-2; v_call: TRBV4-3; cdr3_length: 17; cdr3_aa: CASSQVWLRGESGELFF
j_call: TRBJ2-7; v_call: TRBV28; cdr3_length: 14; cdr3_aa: CASSSDMDGIGQYF
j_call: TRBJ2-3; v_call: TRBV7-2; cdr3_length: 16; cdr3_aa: CASSSRETKSTDTQYF
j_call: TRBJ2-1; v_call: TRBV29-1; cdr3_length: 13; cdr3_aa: CSVEDGSYNEQFF
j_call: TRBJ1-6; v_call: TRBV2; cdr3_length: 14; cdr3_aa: CASSEAQGASPLHF
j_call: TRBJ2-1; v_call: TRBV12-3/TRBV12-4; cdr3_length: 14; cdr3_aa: CASSSSAVADEQFF